This record covers a single T cell receptor beta chain. Participants spanned ages roughly 18 to 90 years and resided in roughly 26 US areas. Cohort allocation depended upon clinical history that participants reported. This entry belongs to a study of blood T cell repertoires in COVID-19. Looking at the study overall: From the United States, Italy and Spain came samples of acute and convalescent COVID-19. The cDNA or gDNA used as material had been derived from T cells, B-cell-depleted T cells, or PBMCs.

Germline lookup yields CDR1 MGHRA and CDR2 YSYEKL. The CDR3 extends over 15 amino acids. V was cut by 4 bases and J by 2 bases, with 14 bases left in between. Some clones are missing from TCRdb's copy, which holds only in-frame ones; the method was immunoSEQ multiplex PCR. The sample includes around 150,000 clones, about 79% seen only once; the top ten take around 3%. Sequenced sample: PBMCs or T cells enriched from blood (not recorded which). This TCR came from a woman aged 50 to 60 who had recovered from COVID-19. This chain joins TRBV4-1 and TRBJ1-2, with D possibly TRBD1 on 5 matching bases. In nucleotides, the CDR3 is TGCGCCAGCAGCCCACTATTAGACAGCAACTATGGCTACACCTTC. It specifies CASSPLLDSNYGYTF.